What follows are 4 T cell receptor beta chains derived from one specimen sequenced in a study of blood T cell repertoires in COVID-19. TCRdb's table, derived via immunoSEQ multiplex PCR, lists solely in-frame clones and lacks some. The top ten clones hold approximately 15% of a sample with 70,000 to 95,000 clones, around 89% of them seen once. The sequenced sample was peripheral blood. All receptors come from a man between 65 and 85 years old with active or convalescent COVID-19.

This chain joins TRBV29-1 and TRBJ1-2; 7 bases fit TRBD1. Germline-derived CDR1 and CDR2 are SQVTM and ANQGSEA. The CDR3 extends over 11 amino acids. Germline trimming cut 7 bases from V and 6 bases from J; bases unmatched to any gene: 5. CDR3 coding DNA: TGCAGCGACCGACAGGGAGATGGCTACACCTTC. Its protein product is CSDRQGDGYTF.

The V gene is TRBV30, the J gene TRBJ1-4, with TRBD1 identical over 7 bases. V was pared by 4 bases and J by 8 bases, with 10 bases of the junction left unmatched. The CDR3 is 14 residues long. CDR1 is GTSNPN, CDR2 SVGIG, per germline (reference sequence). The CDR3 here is CAWKEQGIGEKLFF. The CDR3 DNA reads TGTGCCTGGAAGGAACAGGGGATCGGCGAAAAACTGTTTTTT. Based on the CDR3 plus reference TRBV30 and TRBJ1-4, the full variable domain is SQTIHQWPATLVQPVGSPLSLECTVEGTSNPNLYWYRQAAGRGLQLLFYSVGIGQISSEVPQNLSASRPQDRQFILSSKKLLLSDSGFYLCAWKEQGIGEKLFFGSGTQLSVL.

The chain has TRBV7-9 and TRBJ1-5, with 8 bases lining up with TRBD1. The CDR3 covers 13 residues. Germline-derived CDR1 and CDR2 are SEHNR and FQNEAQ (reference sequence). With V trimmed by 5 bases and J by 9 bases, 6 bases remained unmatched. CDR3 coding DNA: TGTGCCAGCAGCATGGGGGGGACAGGGCCCCAGCATTTT. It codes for CASSMGGTGPQHF.

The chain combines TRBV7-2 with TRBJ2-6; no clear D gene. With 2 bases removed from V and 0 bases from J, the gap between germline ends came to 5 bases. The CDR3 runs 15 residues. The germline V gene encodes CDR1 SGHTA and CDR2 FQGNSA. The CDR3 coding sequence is TGTGCCAGCAGCTTATCGTCCTCTGGGGCCAACGTCCTGACTTTC. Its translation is CASSLSSSGANVLTF.